This TCR beta chain was retrieved from a study of blood T cell repertoires in COVID-19. Turning to the study itself: COVID-19 samples, acute and convalescent, were from the United States, Italy and Spain. T cells, B-cell-depleted T cells, or PBMCs supplied cDNA or gDNA.

The authors' processing: Amplification of reference gene primers provided the estimated nucleated cell counts. Repertoires were generated with immunoSEQ multiplex PCR, while TCRdb's copy carries only in-frame clones and drops some. That table gives V, J and clone size, and the DNA gave D and trimming. The repertoire holds 90,000 to 100,000 clones, with around 80% as singletons. This CDR3 region has 13 residues. Germline loops: CDR1 SGHAT, CDR2 FQDESV (reference sequence). Losses at the gene ends were 5 bases for V and 5 bases for J; bases not matched to a gene: 3. The clonotype comes from a man in his sixties with acute or convalescent COVID-19. The sequenced sample consisted of peripheral blood. The rearrangement joins TRBV11-1 to TRBJ1-1; TRBD1 agrees at 9 bases. CDR3 nucleotides: TGTGCCAGCAGCCGACAGGGGGGGACTGAAGCTTTCTTT. Translating gives CASSRQGGTEAFF.